This T cell receptor (beta chain) was documented in a study of vaccination and CD4 T cells after COVID-19. Study information: Post-vaccine sample collection happened at a median of approximately 74 days after dose two, ranging 14 to 241.

Treatment noted: approximately 9-day PBMC culture with coronavirus spike peptide pools or control peptides (ViraFEST assay). Positivity by PCR occurred from March to December 2020, a period that predated US Alpha, Beta and Delta variants. Negative selection yielded CD4+ T cells from day-10 cultures. About this clonotype itself: Antigen specificity is unknown.

Sequenced with the Oncomine TCR Beta short-read assay was DNA taken from cultured CD4+ T cells. TCRdb itself ran the PCR reads through MiXCR, one entry per CDR3 protein. The sample gives some 19,000 distinct CDR3 sequences, about 38% of which show up once; roughly 13% is in the top ten. This CDR3 contains 16 residues. V dropped 4 bases and J dropped 1; count of bases not matched to a gene: 7. Germline V lookup: CDR1 LNHDA, CDR2 SQIVND (reference sequence). The sequenced material came from cultured CD4+ T cells from blood. The sequence came from a human donor with COVID-19. V and J are TRBV19 and TRBJ1-5, with 7 bases identical to TRBD1. The CDR3 DNA follows: TGTGCCAGTAGTACAAAGACAGGGCCGAGCAATCAGCCCCAGCATTTT. Amino acid sequence: CASSTKTGPSNQPQHF.